A single sample is the source of the 25 T cell receptor beta chains below, sequenced in a study of neurological immune-mediated disorders. Using its own MiXCR run on the 5' RACE reads, TCRdb lists one record per CDR3 protein. This sample has fewer than 35,000 distinct CDR3 sequences, with approximately 3.2% found just once. The specimen was PBMCs. The receptors were gathered from a woman younger than 45 with multiple sclerosis.

This clonotype is medium-sized within its sample. The chain joins TRBV5-1 to TRBJ2-3, with TRBD1 matching 8 bases. Germline CDR1 is SGHRS and CDR2 is YFSETQ. This CDR3 spans 12 amino acids. V lost 3 bases, J lost 15 bases, and 9 bases stayed unmatched. The chain's CDR3 is CASSSPGQDFYF. The CDR3 coding sequence is TGCGCCAGCAGCTCACCGGGACAGGACTTCTATTTT.

This clonotype was seen many times. The gene calls are TRBV12-3 or TRBV12-4 and TRBJ1-2, with D unclear. This CDR3 comprises 13 residues. Deletions cut 2 bases from V and 3 bases from J, with 7 bases between. CDR3 DNA sequence: TGTGCCAGCAGTTTACAGTCGGACTATGGCTACACCTTC. The encoded protein is CASSLQSDYGYTF.

By its share, this clonotype is medium-sized. This sequence joins TRBV2 and TRBJ1-1, with D perhaps TRBD1 (6 bases). Germline V gene data show CDR1 as SNHLY and CDR2 as FYNNEI. Trimming stripped 6 bases from V and 4 bases from J, with 15 bases between. There are 14 residues in the CDR3. This CDR3 is CASRTRQAGTEAFF. The CDR3 DNA sequence: TGTGCCAGCAGGACCCGACAGGCTGGCACTGAAGCTTTCTTT.

This clonotype was recorded many times. The chain has TRBV7-2 and TRBJ2-7; TRBD1 agrees at 8 bases. The V segment lost 0 bases and the J segment 4 bases; nucleotides outside the gene matches: 8. The CDR3 sequence is 16 residues long. CDR1 and CDR2 (germline): SGHTA, FQGNSA. For the CDR3, the DNA is TGTGCCAGCAGCTTAGCGAGCACAGGGGGAAGTTACGAGCAGTACTTC. Protein product: CASSLASTGGSYEQYF.

This clonotype was picked up many times. V gene TRBV20-1 combines with J gene TRBJ1-5, with D hard to call. With 0 bases removed from V and 3 bases from J, the gap between germline ends came to 6 bases. This CDR3 spans 13 amino acids. Looked up from germline, CDR1 is DFQATT and CDR2 is SNEGSKA (reference sequence). CDR3 bases: TGCAGTGCTAGAGACAGACTCAATCAGCCCCAGCATTTT. Its protein product is CSARDRLNQPQHF.

This clonotype was counted a few times. With a much larger clone just one base away, this may be a read error. The chain joins TRBV6-5 to TRBJ2-5; perhaps TRBD2 as D (6 bases). Germline V CDR1 and CDR2: MNHEY, SVGAGI. V was clipped by 7 bases and J by 1 base, with 13 bases between them. This CDR3 region has 14 residues. DNA of the CDR3: TGTGCCAGCAAGGGACTCTTAACCCAAGAGACCCAGTACTTC. Protein: CASKGLLTQETQYF.

This clonotype was seen at least ten times. This sequence joins TRBV6-2 or TRBV6-3 and TRBJ2-7, with a weak D call TRBD1 (5 bases). The V gene lost 2 bases and the J gene lost 6 bases, with 14 bases spanning the gap. Looked up from germline, CDR1 is MNHEY and CDR2 is SVGEGT. The CDR3 is made up of 14 amino acids. The CDR3 sequence: CASSYQGATLEQYF. The DNA for the CDR3 is TGTGCCAGCAGTTACCAAGGGGCTACCCTCGAGCAGTACTTC.

This clonotype was seen a few times. V usage is TRBV3-1 and J usage is TRBJ2-7; D not certain. Trimming took off 1 base at V and 3 bases at J, with 7 bases between the two ends. This CDR3 spans 13 amino acids. The germline gives CDR1 LGHDT, CDR2 YNNKEL (reference sequence). The CDR3 here is CASSQVHNYEQYF. CDR3 sequence (DNA): TGTGCCAGCAGCCAAGTACATAACTACGAGCAGTACTTC.

This clonotype was found a few times. V and J are TRBV20-1 and TRBJ2-1; D might be TRBD1 or TRBD2, each matching 6 bases. CDR1 DFQATT and CDR2 SNEGSKA come from the germline V gene (reference sequence). The CDR3 length is 14 residues. V was pared by 0 bases and J by 5 bases, with 11 bases between. The CDR3 reads CSARDIRGHNEQFF. Here the CDR3 DNA reads TGCAGTGCTAGAGATATCCGGGGGCACAATGAGCAGTTCTTC.

This clonotype was observed many times. The chain joins TRBV20-1 to TRBJ2-3; D is uncertain. The germline gives CDR1 DFQATT, CDR2 SNEGSKA (reference sequence). This CDR3 comprises 16 residues. Trimming cost V 0 bases and J 6 bases, with 19 bases left between them. The CDR3 DNA reads as TGCAGTGCTAGAGATCGGGTCAGGAGTTCCACGGATACGCAGTATTTT. It specifies CSARDRVRSSTDTQYF.

This clonotype came up many times. The CDR3 here is CATSRDLRVLMNTEAFF. The DNA of the CDR3 is TGTGCCACCAGCAGGGACCTACGGGTACTCATGAACACTGAAGCTTTCTTT. The V and J genes are TRBV15 and TRBJ1-1; D remains ambiguous. CDR1 and CDR2 (germline): LNHNV, YYDKDF (reference sequence). This CDR3 region has 17 residues. V lost 3 bases and J 0 bases, leaving 17 bases between the germline ends.

This clonotype has at least ten counts. This chain uses TRBV18 with TRBJ1-1, with TRBD1 matching over 8 bases. Trimming at V came to 2 bases and at J to 3 bases, leaving 14 bases not matched to a gene. Germline assignment: CDR1 KGHSH and CDR2 LQKENI. The CDR3 consists of 18 residues. CDR3 sequence: CASSPFSVGDRWHTEAFF. CDR3 sequence (DNA): TGTGCCAGCTCACCATTCTCTGTTGGGGACAGGTGGCACACTGAAGCTTTCTTT.

The table lists this clonotype with many counts. The chain uses TRBV12-3 or TRBV12-4 and TRBJ1-6; D gene unclear. Trimming took 4 bases from V and 10 from J, leaving 11 bases between them. The CDR3 contains 13 residues. CDR3 protein: CASSSGSRSPLHF. In DNA form, the CDR3 reads TGTGCCAGCAGTTCGGGATCGAGGTCACCCCTCCACTTT.

This clonotype was counted many times. The V and J genes are TRBV20-1 and TRBJ1-1; 7 bases are a match to TRBD1. This CDR3 has 13 residues. Germline assignment: CDR1 DFQATT and CDR2 SNEGSKA (reference sequence). The ends lost 5 bases at V and 1 base at J; junction bases unmatched: 4. In DNA form, the CDR3 reads TGCAGTGCTCAGGGGGGGTGGAACACTGAAGCTTTCTTT. Translating gives CSAQGGWNTEAFF.

In this sample, this clonotype turned up many times. The rearrangement uses TRBV5-1 and TRBJ1-6; no definite D call. V gave up 0 bases and J gave up 10 bases, with 8 bases separating them. Per the germline V gene, CDR1 is SGHRS and CDR2 is YFSETQ. The CDR3 runs 13 residues. CDR3 DNA sequence: TGCGCCAGCAGCTTGGCTGGGTTCTCACCCCTCCACTTT. It translates to CASSLAGFSPLHF.

By share, this clonotype counts as medium-sized. This chain connects TRBV5-1 to TRBJ2-1; 7 bases are a match to TRBD1. V was pared by 4 bases and J by 8 bases, with 3 bases of the junction left unmatched. There are 12 residues in the CDR3. The germline gives CDR1 SGHRS, CDR2 YFSETQ. The DNA of the CDR3 is TGCGCCAGCAGCCTAACAGGGGATGAGCAGTTCTTC. Residues: CASSLTGDEQFF.

Ten or more counts support this clonotype. This chain joins TRBV28 and TRBJ2-7; 15 bases align to TRBD2. Germline CDR1 MDHEN, CDR2 SYDVKM. V trimming: 5 bases; J trimming: 3 bases; junction bases outside the gene matches: 14. The CDR3 has 19 amino acids. This CDR3 is CASSETVPGLAGGLYEQYF. DNA for the CDR3: TGTGCCAGCAGTGAGACTGTCCCGGGACTAGCGGGAGGCCTCTACGAGCAGTACTTC. Full variable domain (remainder filled in from reference TRBV28 and TRBJ2-7): DVKVTQSSRYLVKRTGEKVFLECVQDMDHENMFWYRQDPGLGLRLIYFSYDVKMKEKGDIPEGYSVSREKKERFSLILESASTNQTSMYLCASSETVPGLAGGLYEQYFGPGTRLTVT.

The table lists this clonotype with many counts. This chain links TRBV5-1 with TRBJ2-6; D perhaps matches TRBD1 (6 bases). Germline V gene lookup returns CDR1 SGHRS and CDR2 YFSETQ. The length of the CDR3 is 17 residues. V lost 4 bases, J lost 0 bases, and 14 bases lay in between. The CDR3 DNA sequence: TGCGCCAGCAGCCAAACCTTGGACAGCTCTGGGGCCAACGTCCTGACTTTC. Amino acids: CASSQTLDSSGANVLTF.

This clonotype was counted many times. The chain has TRBV20-1 and TRBJ2-7, with D uncertain. The CDR3 has 10 residues. CDR1 is DFQATT and CDR2 is SNEGSKA in the germline V gene (reference sequence). Trimming shortened V by 5 bases and J by 3 bases, and 5 bases separated the two germline ends. CDR3 DNA: TGCAGTGCTGAACACTACGAGCAGTACTTC. This codes for CSAEHYEQYF.

This clonotype was picked up many times. The chain combines TRBV15 with TRBJ2-3, with TRBD1 matching over 7 bases. The CDR3 is 17 amino acids. Trimming cost V 2 bases and J 4 bases; bases outside gene matches: 12. Germline CDR1 and CDR2: LNHNV and YYDKDF (reference sequence). CDR3 loop: CATSRLGTVVYSDTQYF. CDR3 bases: TGTGCCACCAGCAGACTAGGGACAGTCGTATATTCAGATACGCAGTATTTT.

This clonotype was counted between two and nine times. The chain joins TRBV12-3 or TRBV12-4 to TRBJ2-3; D assignment may be TRBD1 or TRBD2 (5 bases each). V gave up 3 bases and J gave up 2 bases, with 12 bases separating them. The CDR3 contains 15 residues. CDR3 in amino acids: CASSFGWGFTDTQYF. Here the CDR3 DNA reads TGTGCCAGCAGTTTCGGGTGGGGGTTCACAGATACGCAGTATTTT.

This clonotype has a handful of counts. This may be a read error: a much more frequent sequence differs by one nucleotide. V usage is TRBV21-1 and J usage is TRBJ1-2; whether TRBD1, the table's D call, matches the DNA was not checked. TRBV21-1 is classified as a pseudogene. The CDR3 extends over 15 amino acids. The CDR3 sequence is CASSRGGKGLYGYTF. Here the CDR3 DNA reads TGTGCCAGCAGCAGGGGAGGAAAGGGGCTCTATGGCTACACCTTC.

This clonotype was recorded many times. The genes are TRBV7-2 and TRBJ2-1; D might be TRBD2 (6 bases). V was pared by 1 base and J by 7 bases, with 8 bases between. The CDR3 contains 13 residues. Germline V gene lookup returns CDR1 SGHTA and CDR2 FQGNSA. The CDR3 region is CASSLVAGNEQFF. CDR3 bases: TGTGCCAGCAGCTTAGTGGCGGGGAATGAGCAGTTCTTC.

This clonotype appeared many times. V and J are TRBV27 and TRBJ2-7; 10 nucleotides match TRBD2. The CDR3 length is 15 residues. Germline assignment: CDR1 MNHEY and CDR2 SMNVEV (reference sequence). The trim removed 8 bases at V and 1 base at J, leaving 8 bases unmatched. CDR3 region: CASSRRTSGSYEQYF. Here the CDR3 DNA reads TGTGCCAGCTCGAGAAGGACTAGCGGTTCCTACGAGCAGTACTTC.

This clonotype is medium-sized by share. The chain employs TRBV15 and TRBJ2-3; TRBD2 might be the D (5 bases). Trimming removed 3 bases at V and 1 base at J, with 14 bases between. The CDR3 is made up of 16 amino acids. CDR1 is LNHNV, CDR2 YYDKDF, per germline (reference sequence). The CDR3 DNA follows: TGTGCCACCAGCAGGTTCGGCTCAGCGGGCACAGATACGCAGTATTTT. Its protein is CATSRFGSAGTDTQYF.